Shown below are 9 T cell receptor beta chains from a single sample sequenced in a study of T-cell reconstitution after alpha-beta-depleted transplantation in children (dated by TCRdb to the mid-2010s). Library preparation employed PCR. TCRdb names Illumina HiSeq 2500 as the instrument used. Molecular barcoding was employed in the preparation of TCR libraries, with unique molecular identifiers being used to normalize TCRbeta repertoire quantification. TCRdb handled the public reads itself, with Q25 trimming in fastp and clone calling in MiXCR, and kept productive beta chains. Rows merge per CDR3 protein into single entries with the most common DNA and genes. Across this sample there are a few hundred thousand distinct CDR3 sequences, with just over 20% seen only once. The ten biggest clones cover over 3.5% of the sample. Here the sequenced sample was PBMCs from the stem cell graft donor, taken from the stem cell graft. Receptor source: a human donor who donated a stem cell graft to a child with acute myeloid leukemia.

This clonotype appeared a few times. The rearrangement links TRBV9 to TRBJ2-1, with 9 bases that match TRBD2. Germline V gene lookup returns CDR1 SGDLS and CDR2 YYNGEE. The trim removed 0 bases at V and 6 bases at J, leaving 7 bases unmatched. This CDR3 comprises 16 residues. CDR3 in DNA: TGTGCCAGCAGCGTAGTTAGCGGGAGTATGATCAATGAGCAGTTCTTC. This codes for CASSVVSGSMINEQFF.

This clonotype was recorded a few times. V is TRBV25-1 and J is TRBJ1-1; unclear D gene. The V end lost 3 bases, the J end lost 0 bases, and 17 bases lay between the germline ends. The length of the CDR3 is 17 residues. Germline-derived CDR1 and CDR2 are MGHDK and SYGVNS. The CDR3 protein is CASSDEQFEVLNTEAFF. Here the CDR3 DNA reads TGTGCCAGCAGTGATGAGCAGTTCGAAGTACTGAACACTGAAGCTTTCTTT.

Only a few counts were recorded for this clonotype. The chain recombines TRBV5-1 with TRBJ2-1, with 7 bases identical to TRBD1. J lost 1 base, V lost 4 bases, and 5 bases had no gene match. The CDR3 has 15 residues. The germline CDR1 and CDR2 sequences are SGHRS and YFSETQ. As DNA, the CDR3 is TGCGCCAGCAGCACTGGACAGGTTTCCTACAATGAGCAGTTCTTC. Its protein product is CASSTGQVSYNEQFF.

The gene calls are TRBV30 and TRBJ1-6; unclear D gene. The CDR3 spans 16 residues. The V end was cut by 0 bases, the J end by 3 bases, with 12 bases between. Germline lookup yields CDR1 GTSNPN and CDR2 SVGIG (reference sequence). CDR3 residues: CAWSVLTVNYNSPLHF. CDR3 in DNA: TGTGCCTGGAGTGTCCTCACAGTCAACTATAATTCACCCCTCCACTTT.

CDR3 loop: CASSSRDQGTDTQYF. CDR3 nucleotide sequence: TGTGCCAGCAGTTCCCGGGACCAAGGCACAGATACGCAGTATTTT. This chain links TRBV25-1 with TRBJ2-3; either TRBD1 or TRBD2 may fit D (5 bases each). The germline V gene has CDR1 MGHDK and CDR2 SYGVNS. The germline V and J ends were trimmed by 5 bases and 1 base, with 13 bases remaining between them. The CDR3 is made up of 15 amino acids.

The genes are TRBV12-3 or TRBV12-4 and TRBJ2-3; 8 bases match TRBD2. Losses at the gene ends were 4 bases for V and 4 bases for J; bases not matched to a gene: 10. CDR3 size: 16 residues. The CDR3 loop reads CASSSWAGGYADTQYF. The CDR3 region has the DNA TGTGCCAGCAGTTCCTGGGCGGGAGGATATGCAGATACGCAGTATTTT.

The sample holds many counts of this clonotype. J is TRBJ2-7 and V is TRBV5-1; TRBD2 matches at 7 bases. The junction had 5 bases not matched to a gene; V was cut back by 2 bases and J by 6 bases. Germline V gene data show CDR1 as SGHRS and CDR2 as YFSETQ. CDR3 length: 13 amino acids. DNA of the CDR3: TGCGCCAGCAGCTTAGCAACTAGCGCCGAGCAGTACTTC. Encoded protein: CASSLATSAEQYF.

Only a few counts were recorded for this clonotype. The chain joins TRBV12-3 or TRBV12-4 to TRBJ2-1; D is possibly TRBD1 or TRBD2 (5 bases each). V was cut by 4 bases and J by 1 base, with 14 bases left in between. This CDR3 is 16 amino acids long. CDR3: CASSSGATGSYNEQFF. CDR3 nucleotide sequence: TGTGCCAGCAGTTCTGGGGCCACGGGATCCTACAATGAGCAGTTCTTC.

This clonotype was detected only a few times. The rearrangement links TRBV27 to TRBJ2-1, with D perhaps TRBD1 or TRBD2 (5 bases each). CDR1 is MNHEY, CDR2 SMNVEV, per germline (reference sequence). CDR3 length: 13 residues. V was trimmed by 4 bases and J by 13 bases, leaving 17 bases between them. CDR3 nucleotides: TGTGCCAGCAGTTCCGCCGGGACCCCTATTCAGTTCTTC. Translated, it gives CASSSAGTPIQFF.